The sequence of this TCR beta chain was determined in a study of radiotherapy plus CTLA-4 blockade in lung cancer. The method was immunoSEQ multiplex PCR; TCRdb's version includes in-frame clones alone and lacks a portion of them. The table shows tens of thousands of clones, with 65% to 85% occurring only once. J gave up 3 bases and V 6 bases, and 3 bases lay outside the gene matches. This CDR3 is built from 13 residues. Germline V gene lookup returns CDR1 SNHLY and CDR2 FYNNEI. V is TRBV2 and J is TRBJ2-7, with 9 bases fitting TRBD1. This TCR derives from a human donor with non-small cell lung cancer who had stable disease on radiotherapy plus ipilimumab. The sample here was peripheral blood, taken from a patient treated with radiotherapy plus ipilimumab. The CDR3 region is CASRPGQGYEQYF. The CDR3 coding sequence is TGTGCCAGCAGACCGGGACAGGGCTACGAGCAGTACTTC.